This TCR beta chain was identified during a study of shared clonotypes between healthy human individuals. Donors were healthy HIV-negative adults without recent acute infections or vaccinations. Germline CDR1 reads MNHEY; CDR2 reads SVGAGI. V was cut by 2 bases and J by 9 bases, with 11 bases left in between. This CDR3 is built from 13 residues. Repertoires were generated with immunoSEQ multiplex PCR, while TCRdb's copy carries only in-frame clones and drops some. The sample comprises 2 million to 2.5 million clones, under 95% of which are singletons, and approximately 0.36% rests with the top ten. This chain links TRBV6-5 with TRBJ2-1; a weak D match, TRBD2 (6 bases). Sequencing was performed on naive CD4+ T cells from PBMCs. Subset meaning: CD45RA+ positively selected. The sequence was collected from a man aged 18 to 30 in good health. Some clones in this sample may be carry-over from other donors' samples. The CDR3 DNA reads TGTGCCAGCAGTTACGGAGGGCAGGTTGAGCAGTTCTTC. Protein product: CASSYGGQVEQFF.